Listed here are 24 T cell receptor beta chains from one sample, sequenced in a study of cytomegalovirus exposure and HLA in healthy donors. Here immunoSEQ multiplex PCR was the method, and the copy in TCRdb shows in-frame clones only, minus some. Of about 160,000 clones listed, roughly nine tenths are singletons. The source material was PBMCs. These receptors originate from a woman between 25 and 40 years old in good health and CMV-seronegative.

This clone turned up a few times. The gene calls are TRBV7-8 and TRBJ2-7, with TRBD1 matching over 9 bases. This CDR3 is built from 12 residues. V trimming: 5 bases; J trimming: 8 bases; junction bases outside the gene matches: 4. The V gene's germline CDR1 is SGHVS and CDR2 FQNEAQ. The CDR3 here is CASSLGTGKQYF. In DNA, the CDR3 is TGTGCCAGCAGCCTAGGGACAGGGAAGCAGTACTTC.

The rearrangement links TRBV27 to TRBJ2-7, with 13 bases that match TRBD2. The germline CDR1 and CDR2 sequences are MNHEY and SMNVEV (reference sequence). CDR3 length: 14 amino acids. V was clipped by 6 bases and J by 6 bases; unmatched bases: 5. Here the CDR3 DNA reads TGTGCCAGCAGCAAAACTAGCGGGAGGGGCGAGCAGTACTTC. Amino acids: CASSKTSGRGEQYF.

The chain joins TRBV30 to TRBJ2-5, with 12 bases identical to TRBD2. V shed 3 bases and J 2 bases; nucleotides not matched to a gene: 7. The V gene's germline CDR1 is GTSNPN and CDR2 SVGIG (reference sequence). The length of the CDR3 is 16 residues. The DNA of the CDR3 is TGTGCCTGGAGCCGGGGACTAGCGGGCAAGCAAGAGACCCAGTACTTC. Amino acid sequence: CAWSRGLAGKQETQYF.

This clone appeared many times. This rearrangement joins TRBV27 to TRBJ1-1; D may be TRBD1 (5 bases). V lost 2 bases and J 4 bases, leaving 14 bases between the germline ends. This CDR3 is built from 15 residues. Germline values: CDR1 MNHEY, CDR2 SMNVEV (reference sequence). The CDR3 loop is CASSLSQGLGTEAFF. DNA for the CDR3: TGTGCCAGCAGTTTAAGTCAGGGTTTGGGCACTGAAGCTTTCTTT.

This chain connects TRBV27 to TRBJ2-2; TRBD2 is a possible D gene (5 bases). Trimming stripped 3 bases from V and 8 bases from J, with 13 bases between. The CDR3 length is 14 residues. CDR1 is MNHEY and CDR2 is SMNVEV in the germline V gene (reference sequence). CDR3 in amino acids: CASSFSATRGELFF. CDR3 sequence (DNA): TGTGCCAGCAGTTTTAGCGCCACCCGAGGGGAGCTGTTTTTT.

The DNA of the CDR3 is TGTGCCAGCAGCCCGACAGGAGGATTCGATACGCAGTATTTT. Translated: CASSPTGGFDTQYF. The chain has TRBV7-9 and TRBJ2-3, with D possibly matching TRBD1 (6 bases). The CDR3 sequence is 14 residues long. Germline V lookup: CDR1 SEHNR, CDR2 FQNEAQ (reference sequence). V shed 5 bases and J shed 6 bases, with 15 bases lying between them.

The chain uses TRBV7-2 and TRBJ2-7, with 7 bases lining up with TRBD2. Germline V gene data show CDR1 as SGHTA and CDR2 as FQGNSA. The CDR3 length is 16 residues. J lost 1 base, V lost 2 bases, and 8 bases had no gene match. In DNA form, the CDR3 reads TGTGCCAGCAGCTTAAGTATGTCTAGCGGATCCTACGAGCAGTACTTC. This sequence encodes CASSLSMSSGSYEQYF.

The chain couples TRBV5-6 to TRBJ1-5; D gene unclear. The length of the CDR3 is 14 residues. V lost 2 bases to trimming and J lost 1 base, with 7 bases between them. Germline V gives CDR1 SGHDT, CDR2 YYEEEE. The CDR3 sequence: CASSFGTSNQPQHF. The DNA for the CDR3 is TGTGCCAGCAGCTTTGGTACCAGCAATCAGCCCCAGCATTTT.

The rearrangement uses TRBV28 and TRBJ1-4, with 9 bases matching TRBD1. The length of the CDR3 is 17 residues. From germline, CDR1 is MDHEN and CDR2 SYDVKM. The J segment lost 9 bases and the V segment lost 2 bases, leaving 13 bases of the junction unmatched. CDR3 region: CASSLTSGTGSPKKLFF. DNA of the CDR3: TGTGCCAGCAGTTTAACCTCCGGGACAGGGTCCCCAAAAAAACTGTTTTTT.

V and J are TRBV9 and TRBJ1-1; weak D call: TRBD1 (5 bases). This CDR3 contains 14 residues. The V and J ends lost 4 bases and 1 base respectively, with 11 bases between them. Germline CDR1 is SGDLS and CDR2 is YYNGEE. The CDR3 coding sequence is TGTGCCAGCAGCACGACGACAGCGAACACTGAAGCTTTCTTT. Translation gives CASSTTTANTEAFF.

This clone was detected once. The rearrangement joins TRBV27 to TRBJ2-3; TRBD2 matches 9 bases. The V gene's germline CDR1 is MNHEY and CDR2 SMNVEV (reference sequence). V gave up 5 bases and J gave up 2 bases; unmatched junction bases: 8. CDR3 length: 16 amino acids. CDR3 in DNA: TGTGCCAGCAGTCCGCGACTAGCGGACGCCACAGATACGCAGTATTTT. Translating gives CASSPRLADATDTQYF.

This chain uses TRBV27 with TRBJ2-7; 9 bases map to TRBD2. With 5 bases clipped from V and 5 bases from J, the junction kept 10 bases outside the gene matches. Germline CDR1 is MNHEY and CDR2 is SMNVEV (reference sequence). There are 15 residues in the CDR3. CDR3: CASSHRAGGVDEQYF. The CDR3 DNA sequence: TGTGCCAGCAGTCACCGAGCGGGGGGCGTGGACGAGCAGTACTTC.

This chain links TRBV28 with TRBJ2-7; D gene ambiguous. The V end lost 5 bases, the J end lost 2 bases, and 7 bases lay between the germline ends. The V gene's germline CDR1 is MDHEN and CDR2 SYDVKM. This CDR3 is 12 amino acids long. CDR3 DNA sequence: TGTGCCAGCAGTGAAACCGCCTACGAGCAGTACTTC. Amino acids: CASSETAYEQYF.

This chain connects TRBV30 to TRBJ1-1; D is undetermined. CDR3 length equals 11 residues. V was trimmed by 3 bases and J by 7 bases, leaving 9 bases between them. Germline values: CDR1 GTSNPN, CDR2 SVGIG (reference sequence). The CDR3 sequence: CAWSTMDEAFF. CDR3 nucleotide sequence: TGTGCCTGGAGCACTATGGATGAAGCTTTCTTT.

This chain connects TRBV4-2 to TRBJ2-7, with TRBD1 as a possible D gene (6 bases). Germline V lookup: CDR1 LGHNA, CDR2 YNFKEQ. The CDR3 consists of 13 residues. V gave up 1 base and J gave up 3 bases, with 7 bases separating them. The CDR3 is CASSQGGHYEQYF. CDR3 nucleotide sequence: TGTGCCAGCAGCCAAGGGGGACACTACGAGCAGTACTTC.

V usage is TRBV6-5 and J usage is TRBJ2-7; D may be TRBD2 (6 bases). V gave up 2 bases and J gave up 3 bases, with 11 bases separating them. CDR1 is MNHEY and CDR2 is SVGAGI in the germline V gene. The CDR3 has 14 amino acids. CDR3: CASSYRDSDYEQYF. CDR3 DNA sequence: TGTGCCAGCAGTTACCGGGACTCAGACTACGAGCAGTACTTC.

The rearrangement uses TRBV20-1 and TRBJ2-1; D gene ambiguous. CDR1 and CDR2 (germline): DFQATT, SNEGSKA (reference sequence). The CDR3 spans 11 residues. CDR3 nucleotide sequence: TGCACCGGACGCGCGAACAATGAGCAGTTCTTC. This gives the protein CTGRANNEQFF.

On this clone itself: One end of the junction does not line up with germline, which may come from a read error. The chain recombines TRBV7-7 with TRBJ2-7, with TRBD1 matching 8 bases. Germline V lookup: CDR1 SSHAT, CDR2 FNYEAQ (reference sequence). This CDR3 spans 15 amino acids. Here the CDR3 DNA reads TGTGCTAGCAGCTTGGAGCGGACAGGGAACCACGAGCAGTACTTC. Its protein is CASSLERTGNHEQYF.

The chain joins TRBV2 to TRBJ2-7; 10 nucleotides agree with TRBD1. J lost 5 bases, V lost 10 bases, and 11 bases had no gene match. Looked up from germline, CDR1 is SNHLY and CDR2 is FYNNEI. The CDR3 has 14 residues. The CDR3 here is CANHRDRGANEQYF. DNA of the CDR3: TGTGCCAACCACCGGGACAGGGGCGCCAACGAGCAGTACTTC. The whole variable domain, filled in from reference TRBV2 and TRBJ2-7, reads EPEVTQTPSHQVTQMGQEVILRCVPISNHLYFYWYRQILGQKVEFLVSFYNNEISEKSEIFDDQFSVERPDGSNFTLKIRSTKLEDSAMYFCANHRDRGANEQYFGPGTRLTVT.

The CDR3 DNA sequence: TGCGCCAGCAGCTTGGTACGGGTTGTAAGGGACGAGCAGTACTTC. Translated, it gives CASSLVRVVRDEQYF. The chain combines TRBV5-1 with TRBJ2-7; no reliable D call. Germline lookup yields CDR1 SGHRS and CDR2 YFSETQ. CDR3 length: 15 residues. V lost 0 bases and J 5 bases, leaving 15 bases between the germline ends.

The chain couples TRBV6-1 to TRBJ1-5; 11 nucleotides match TRBD1. The V segment lost 1 base and the J segment 6 bases; nucleotides outside the gene matches: 2. The germline gives CDR1 MNHNS, CDR2 SASEGT. The length of the CDR3 is 15 residues. CDR3 DNA sequence: TGTGCCAGCAGTGAAGGGACAGGGGGCGGTCAGCCCCAGCATTTT. Residues: CASSEGTGGGQPQHF.

The chain couples TRBV5-6 to TRBJ2-3, with 12 positions matching TRBD2. The germline V gene encodes CDR1 SGHDT and CDR2 YYEEEE. This CDR3 comprises 16 residues. V was pared by 4 bases and J by 6 bases, with 9 bases of the junction left unmatched. The CDR3 spells CASSHPSGGAYDTQYF. In DNA form, the CDR3 reads TGTGCCAGCAGCCACCCTAGCGGGGGGGCATATGATACGCAGTATTTT. The whole variable domain, remainder taken from reference TRBV5-6 and TRBJ2-3, is DAGVTQSPTHLIKTRGQQVTLRCSPKSGHDTVSWYQQALGQGPQFIFQYYEEEERQRGNFPDRFSGHQFPNYSSELNVNALLLGDSALYLCASSHPSGGAYDTQYFGPGTRLTVL.

As for this clone: Other DNA variants within this sample encode the same CDR3. The chain carries TRBV2 and TRBJ1-4; D is undetermined. CDR3 size: 18 residues. The V end lost 3 bases, the J end lost 6 bases, and 23 bases lay between the germline ends. The germline V gene has CDR1 SNHLY and CDR2 FYNNEI. The CDR3 DNA sequence: TGTGCCAGCAGTGATAAATCAGGACGTGCAGCAACGTATGAAAAACTGTTTTTT. Translated, it gives CASSDKSGRAATYEKLFF.

The chain is built from TRBV29-1 and TRBJ2-1, with TRBD1 as a possible D gene (5 bases). The germline gives CDR1 SQVTM, CDR2 ANQGSEA. The CDR3 runs to 11 residues. Trimming removed 3 bases from V and 5 bases from J, with 5 bases in between. The chain's CDR3 is CSVDRDNEQFF. The CDR3 DNA follows: TGCAGCGTTGACAGGGACAATGAGCAGTTCTTC.